These T cell receptor beta chains were read from a single sample in a study of cytomegalovirus exposure and HLA in healthy donors. This table comes from immunoSEQ multiplex PCR, and its TCRdb copy is limited to in-frame clones, with some not included. Of about 200,000 clones in the sample, around 87% were seen once. The sequenced sample consisted of PBMCs. Every receptor here comes from a woman in her late teens or twenties in good health and CMV-seronegative. Both conserved end residues are part of each CDR3. A D gene is named only where the DNA matches it firmly.

d_gene	v_gene	j_gene	CDR3aa
TRBD1	TRBV7-7	TRBJ1-2	CASSFGTGDGYTF
NA	TRBV19	TRBJ2-2	CASSILGADTGELFF
TRBD1	TRBV6-5	TRBJ1-1	CASSYRQGATEAFF
TRBD2	TRBV9	TRBJ2-5	CASSVSLGRGQETQYF
TRBD1	TRBV5-1	TRBJ1-1	CASSLGAGGLGTEAFF
NA	TRBV11-2	TRBJ2-7	CASSLGTYSYEQYF
NA	TRBV28	TRBJ1-1	CASSPDSCEAFF
TRBD1	TRBV18	TRBJ2-4	CASSPGQAPLTKNIQYF
NA	TRBV6-5	TRBJ1-5	CAASGAGLNQPQHF
TRBD2	TRBV11-2	TRBJ2-7	CASSLDIGLAGEQYF
NA	TRBV5-1	TRBJ1-2	CASSLEGRKGDGYTF
NA	TRBV30	TRBJ1-5	CAWSHNRDQPQHF